This T cell receptor beta chain derives from a study of cytomegalovirus exposure and HLA in healthy donors. Turning to the study itself: From HLA-typed donors, an early data release held tens of millions of unique TCRs. General study points: Among TCR sequences, most were rare, though some public TCRs appeared in many donors. TCR beta V- and J-gene trimming was later associated with a missense DCLRE1C variant. One cluster of highly shared sequence variants probably arose as a sequencing artifact.

Germline V lookup: CDR1 SGHTA, CDR2 FQGTGA. With 2 bases clipped from V and 2 bases from J, the junction kept 8 bases outside the gene matches. CDR3 length equals 16 residues. Primers: 60 Vbeta forward and 13 Jbeta reverse. The assay was immunoSEQ multiplex PCR, and TCRdb's table has in-frame clones only and misses some. The repertoire holds some 270,000 clones, with over 70% as singletons. Points on this clone: The antigen is unknown.

The material sequenced was PBMCs. The chain couples TRBV7-3 to TRBJ1-2; 7 bases match TRBD1. This receptor was taken from a girl aged 2 to 9 in good health and CMV-seronegative. CDR3 sequence (DNA): TGTGCCAGCAGCTTAGGACCCCCAGGGGGGAACTATGGCTACACCTTC. Protein: CASSLGPPGGNYGYTF.